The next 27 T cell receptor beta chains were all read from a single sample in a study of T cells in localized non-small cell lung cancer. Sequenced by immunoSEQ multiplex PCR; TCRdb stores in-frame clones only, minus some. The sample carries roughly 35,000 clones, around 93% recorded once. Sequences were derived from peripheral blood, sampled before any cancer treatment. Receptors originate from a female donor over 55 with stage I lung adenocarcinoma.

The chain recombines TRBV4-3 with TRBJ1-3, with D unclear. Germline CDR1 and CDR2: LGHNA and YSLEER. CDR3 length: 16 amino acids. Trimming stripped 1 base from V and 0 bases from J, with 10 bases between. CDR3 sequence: CASSQVGSSSGNTIYF. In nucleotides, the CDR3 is TGCGCCAGCAGCCAAGTGGGCAGCAGCTCTGGAAACACCATATATTTT.

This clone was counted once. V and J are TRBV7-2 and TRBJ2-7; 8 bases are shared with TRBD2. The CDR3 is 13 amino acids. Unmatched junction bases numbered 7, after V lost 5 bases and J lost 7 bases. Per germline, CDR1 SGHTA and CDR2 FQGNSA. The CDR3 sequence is CASSLPGLGEQYV. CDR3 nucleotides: TGTGCCAGCAGCCTACCGGGACTAGGAGAGCAGTACGTC.

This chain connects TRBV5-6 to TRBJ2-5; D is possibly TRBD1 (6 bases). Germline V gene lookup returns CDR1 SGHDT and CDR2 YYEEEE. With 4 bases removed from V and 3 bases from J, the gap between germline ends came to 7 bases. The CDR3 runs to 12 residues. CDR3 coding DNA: TGTGCCAGCAGCCGGACAGAAGAGACCCAGTACTTC. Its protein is CASSRTEETQYF.

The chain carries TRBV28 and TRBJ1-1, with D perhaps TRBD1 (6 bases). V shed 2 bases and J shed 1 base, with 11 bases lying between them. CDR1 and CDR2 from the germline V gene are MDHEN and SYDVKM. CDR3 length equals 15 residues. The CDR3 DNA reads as TGTGCCAGCAGTTTACGGACAGTCCGGAACACTGAAGCTTTCTTT. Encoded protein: CASSLRTVRNTEAFF.

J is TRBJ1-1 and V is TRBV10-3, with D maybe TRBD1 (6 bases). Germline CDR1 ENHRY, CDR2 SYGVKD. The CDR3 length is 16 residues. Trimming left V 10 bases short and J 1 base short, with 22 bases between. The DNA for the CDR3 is TGTGCCACCCGAAATAACCGGGGGCTAGGGAACACTGAAGCTTTCTTT. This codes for CATRNNRGLGNTEAFF.

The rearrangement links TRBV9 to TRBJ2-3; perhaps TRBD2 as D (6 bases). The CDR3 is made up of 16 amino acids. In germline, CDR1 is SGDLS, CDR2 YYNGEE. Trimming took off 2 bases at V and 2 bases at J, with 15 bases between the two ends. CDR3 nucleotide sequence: TGTGCCAGCAGCGTTCAGGGAGCGGGCTTCACAGATACGCAGTATTTT. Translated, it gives CASSVQGAGFTDTQYF. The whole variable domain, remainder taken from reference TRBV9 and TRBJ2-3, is DSGVTQTPKHLITATGQRVTLRCSPRSGDLSVYWYQQSLDQGLQFLIQYYNGEERAKGNILERFSAQQFPDLHSELNLSSLELGDSALYFCASSVQGAGFTDTQYFGPGTRLTVL.

This CDR3 is CASSYPLGGASNEQFF. In nucleotides, the CDR3 is TGTGCCAGCAGTTACCCCCTCGGGGGCGCGTCGAATGAGCAGTTCTTC. The J gene is TRBJ2-1, the V gene TRBV6-5; D assignment may be TRBD1 or TRBD2 (6 bases each). The germline gives CDR1 MNHEY, CDR2 SVGAGI. The V end lost 2 bases, the J end lost 7 bases, and 18 bases lay between the germline ends. The CDR3 loop spans 16 amino acids.

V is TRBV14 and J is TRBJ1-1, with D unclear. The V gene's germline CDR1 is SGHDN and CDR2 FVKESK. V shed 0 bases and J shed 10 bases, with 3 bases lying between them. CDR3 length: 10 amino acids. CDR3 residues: CASSQDVAFF. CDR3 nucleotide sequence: TGTGCCAGCAGCCAAGATGTAGCTTTCTTT.

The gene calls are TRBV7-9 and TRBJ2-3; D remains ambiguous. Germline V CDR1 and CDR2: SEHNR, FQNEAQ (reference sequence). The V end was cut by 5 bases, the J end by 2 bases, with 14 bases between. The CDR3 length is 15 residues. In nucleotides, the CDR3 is TGTGCCAGCAGCGCCACTACTGCTTTCACAGATACGCAGTATTTT. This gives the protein CASSATTAFTDTQYF. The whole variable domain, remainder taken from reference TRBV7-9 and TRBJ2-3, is DTGVSQNPRHKITKRGQNVTFRCDPISEHNRLYWYRQTLGQGPEFLTYFQNEAQLEKSRLLSDRFSAERPKGSFSTLEIQRTEQGDSAMYLCASSATTAFTDTQYFGPGTRLTVL.

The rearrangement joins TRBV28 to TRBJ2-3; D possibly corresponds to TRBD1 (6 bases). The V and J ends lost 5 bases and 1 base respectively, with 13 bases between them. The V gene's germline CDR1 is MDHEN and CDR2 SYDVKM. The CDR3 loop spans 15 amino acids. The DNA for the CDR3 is TGTGCCAGCAGTAAAGGGGGATGGGGCACAGATACGCAGTATTTT. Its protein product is CASSKGGWGTDTQYF.

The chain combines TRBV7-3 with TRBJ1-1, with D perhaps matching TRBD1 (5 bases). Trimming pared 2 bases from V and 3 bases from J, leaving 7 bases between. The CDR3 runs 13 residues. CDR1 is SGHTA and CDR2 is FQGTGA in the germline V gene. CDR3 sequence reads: CASSLLGDTEAFF. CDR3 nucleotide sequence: TGTGCCAGCAGCTTATTGGGGGACACTGAAGCTTTCTTT.

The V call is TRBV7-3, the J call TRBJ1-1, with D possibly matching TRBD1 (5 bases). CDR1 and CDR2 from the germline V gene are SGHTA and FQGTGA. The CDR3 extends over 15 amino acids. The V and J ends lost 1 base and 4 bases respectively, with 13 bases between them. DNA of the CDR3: TGTGCCAGCAGCTTAAGTTTGGGGGGGTCCACTGAAGCTTTCTTT. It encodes CASSLSLGGSTEAFF.

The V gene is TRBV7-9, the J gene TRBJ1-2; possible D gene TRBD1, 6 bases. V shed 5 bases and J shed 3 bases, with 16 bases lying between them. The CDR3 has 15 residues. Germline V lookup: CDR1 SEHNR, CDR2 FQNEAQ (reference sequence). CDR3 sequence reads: CASSTWTVLDYGYTF. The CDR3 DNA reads TGTGCCAGCAGCACCTGGACAGTGCTGGACTATGGCTACACCTTC.

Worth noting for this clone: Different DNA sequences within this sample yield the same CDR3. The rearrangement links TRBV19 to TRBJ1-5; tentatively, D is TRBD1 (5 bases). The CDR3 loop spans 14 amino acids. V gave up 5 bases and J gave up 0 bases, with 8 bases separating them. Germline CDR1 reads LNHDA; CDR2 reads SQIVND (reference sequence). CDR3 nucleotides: TGTGCCAGTAGTGAGGGGACTAGCAATCAGCCCCAGCATTTT. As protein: CASSEGTSNQPQHF.

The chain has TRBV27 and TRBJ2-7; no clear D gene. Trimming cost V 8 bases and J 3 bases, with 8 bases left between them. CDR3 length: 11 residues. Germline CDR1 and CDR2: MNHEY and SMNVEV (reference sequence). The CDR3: CASGTDYEQYV. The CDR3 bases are TGTGCCAGCGGTACAGACTACGAGCAGTACGTC.

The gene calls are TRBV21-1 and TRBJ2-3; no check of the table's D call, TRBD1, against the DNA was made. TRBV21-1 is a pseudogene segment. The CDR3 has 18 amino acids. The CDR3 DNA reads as TGTGCCAGCAGCATACCTCGAGGGACAGGGGATAGGGAAGATACGCAGTATTTT. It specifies CASSIPRGTGDREDTQYF.

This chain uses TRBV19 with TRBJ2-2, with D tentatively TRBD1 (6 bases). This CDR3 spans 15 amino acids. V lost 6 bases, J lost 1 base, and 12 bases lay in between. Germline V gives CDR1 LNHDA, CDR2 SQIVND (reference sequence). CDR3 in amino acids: CASSSGTKNTGELFF. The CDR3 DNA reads TGTGCCAGTAGCTCCGGGACAAAGAACACCGGGGAGCTGTTTTTT.

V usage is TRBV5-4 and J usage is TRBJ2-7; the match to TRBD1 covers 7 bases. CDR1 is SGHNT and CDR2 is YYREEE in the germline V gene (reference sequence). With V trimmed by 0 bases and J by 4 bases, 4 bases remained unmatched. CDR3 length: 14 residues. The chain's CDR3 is CASSLEPGQYEQYF. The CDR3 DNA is TGTGCCAGCAGCTTGGAACCGGGACAGTACGAGCAGTACTTC.

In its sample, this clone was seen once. The CDR3 sequence: CASSLDSLMGVSNQPQHF. DNA for the CDR3: TGTGCCAGCAGCTTAGACAGTTTGATGGGGGTTAGCAATCAGCCCCAGCATTTT. The chain recombines TRBV7-9 with TRBJ1-5, with TRBD1 as a possible D gene (5 bases). The CDR3 sequence is 18 residues long. The germline V and J ends were trimmed by 1 base and 0 bases, with 16 bases remaining between them. Germline V lookup: CDR1 SEHNR, CDR2 FQNEAQ (reference sequence).

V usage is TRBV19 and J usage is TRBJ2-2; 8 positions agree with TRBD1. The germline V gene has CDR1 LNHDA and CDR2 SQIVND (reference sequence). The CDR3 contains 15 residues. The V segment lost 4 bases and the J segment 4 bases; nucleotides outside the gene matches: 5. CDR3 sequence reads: CASSTRGRGTGELFF. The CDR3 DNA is TGTGCCAGTAGTACCAGGGGGCGAGGCACCGGGGAGCTGTTTTTT.

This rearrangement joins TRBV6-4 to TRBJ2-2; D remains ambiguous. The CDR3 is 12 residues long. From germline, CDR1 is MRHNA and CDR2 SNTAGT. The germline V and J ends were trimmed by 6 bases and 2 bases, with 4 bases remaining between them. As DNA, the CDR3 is TGTGCCAGCAGCCAAAACACCGGGGAGCTGTTTTTT. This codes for CASSQNTGELFF.

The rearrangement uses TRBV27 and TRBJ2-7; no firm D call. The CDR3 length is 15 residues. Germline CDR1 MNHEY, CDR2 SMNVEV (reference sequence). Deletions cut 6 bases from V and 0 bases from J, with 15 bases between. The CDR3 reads CASSRNGLGSYEQYF. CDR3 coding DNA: TGTGCCAGCAGCCGGAACGGGCTCGGCTCCTACGAGCAGTACTTC.

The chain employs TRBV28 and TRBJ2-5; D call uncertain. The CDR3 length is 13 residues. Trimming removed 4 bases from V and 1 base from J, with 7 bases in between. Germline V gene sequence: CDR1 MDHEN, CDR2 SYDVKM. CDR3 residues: CASSYPPQETQYF. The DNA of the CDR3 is TGTGCCAGCAGTTATCCCCCCCAAGAGACCCAGTACTTC.

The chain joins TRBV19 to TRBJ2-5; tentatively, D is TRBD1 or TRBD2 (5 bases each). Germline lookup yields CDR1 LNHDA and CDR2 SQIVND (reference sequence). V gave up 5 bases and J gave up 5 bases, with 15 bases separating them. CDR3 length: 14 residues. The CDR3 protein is CASSGTFSGETQYF. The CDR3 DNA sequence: TGTGCCAGTAGTGGGACCTTCTCAGGGGAGACCCAGTACTTC.

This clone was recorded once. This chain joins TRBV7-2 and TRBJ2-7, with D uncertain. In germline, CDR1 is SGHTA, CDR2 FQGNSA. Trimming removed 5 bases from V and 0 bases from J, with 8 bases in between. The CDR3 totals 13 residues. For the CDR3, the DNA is TGTGCCAGCAGCCCTCGGGCCTCCTACGAGCAGTACGTC. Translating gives CASSPRASYEQYV.

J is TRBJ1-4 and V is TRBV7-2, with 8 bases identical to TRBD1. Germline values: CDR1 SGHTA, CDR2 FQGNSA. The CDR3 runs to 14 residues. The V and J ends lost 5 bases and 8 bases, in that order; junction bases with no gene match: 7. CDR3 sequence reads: CASSPTGAGEKLFF. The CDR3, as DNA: TGTGCCAGCAGCCCGACAGGGGCGGGGGAAAAACTGTTTTTT.

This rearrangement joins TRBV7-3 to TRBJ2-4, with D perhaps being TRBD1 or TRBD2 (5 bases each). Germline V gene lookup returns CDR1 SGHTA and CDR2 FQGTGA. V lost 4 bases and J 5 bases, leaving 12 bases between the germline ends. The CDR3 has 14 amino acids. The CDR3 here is CASSSRETENIQYF. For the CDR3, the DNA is TGTGCCAGCAGCTCCAGGGAGACAGAAAACATTCAGTACTTC.